This passage covers 21 T cell receptor beta chains from one sample sequenced in a study of shared clonotypes between healthy human individuals. The protocol was immunoSEQ multiplex PCR, while the TCRdb copy is restricted to in-frame clones and leaves out a portion. The sample shows fewer than 1.4 million clones, around 82% of them seen only once. The specimen was memory CD4+ T cells from PBMCs. Documented subset: CD45RA-negative fraction. These receptor sequences come from a man between 18 and 29 years old in good health. Some clones in this sample may be carry-over from other donors' samples.

The chain uses TRBV5-1 and TRBJ2-5; D remains ambiguous. The CDR3 runs to 12 residues. From germline, CDR1 is SGHRS and CDR2 YFSETQ. V shed 4 bases and J shed 5 bases, with 9 bases lying between them. CDR3 coding DNA: TGCGCCAGCAGCAGAATTATGGAGACCCAGTACTTC. As protein: CASSRIMETQYF.

The chain carries TRBV7-9 and TRBJ1-2, with a possible D match to TRBD1 (5 bases). Germline CDR1 reads SEHNR; CDR2 reads FQNEAQ (reference sequence). The V end was cut by 0 bases, the J end by 6 bases, with 14 bases between. This CDR3 is built from 15 residues. CDR3 loop: CASSLAGRGRDGYTF. CDR3 coding DNA: TGTGCCAGCAGCTTAGCCGGACGGGGGAGGGATGGCTACACCTTC.

The chain has TRBV6-5 and TRBJ2-3, with D possibly matching TRBD2 (6 bases). CDR3 length equals 15 residues. CDR1 MNHEY and CDR2 SVGAGI come from the germline V gene. Trimming pared 1 base from V and 3 bases from J, leaving 11 bases between. In DNA form, the CDR3 reads TGTGCCAGCAGTTACTTCGGGGGAGGTACAGATACGCAGTATTTT. Translated: CASSYFGGGTDTQYF.

Comment on this clone: A read error is possible here, since a much larger clone lies one base away. This rearrangement joins TRBV5-4 to TRBJ2-7; D unresolved. This CDR3 is built from 12 residues. V gave up 3 bases and J gave up 0 bases, with 4 bases separating them. Germline CDR1 SGHNT, CDR2 YYREEE (reference sequence). CDR3 amino acids: CASSSHSYEQYF. The CDR3 nucleotides are TGTGCCAGCAGCTCCCACTCCTACGAGCAGTACTTC.

This clone was picked up a small number of times. The sample holds other DNA sequences that translate to the same CDR3. The chain couples TRBV29-1 to TRBJ2-3; the D gene is possibly TRBD2 (6 bases). CDR3 size: 14 residues. Germline lookup yields CDR1 SQVTM and CDR2 ANQGSEA. With 6 bases removed from V and 2 bases from J, the gap between germline ends came to 15 bases. The CDR3 nucleotides are TGCAGCGTCGGAGCGGGTACAGCCACAGATACGCAGTATTTT. Protein: CSVGAGTATDTQYF.

The chain couples TRBV28 to TRBJ1-2; maybe TRBD1 (5 bases). V was clipped by 2 bases and J by 1 base, with 11 bases between them. The CDR3 runs 15 residues. From germline, CDR1 is MDHEN and CDR2 SYDVKM. The CDR3 DNA follows: TGTGCCAGCAGTTTAATTTTACAGGATAACTATGGCTACACCTTC. Its protein product is CASSLILQDNYGYTF.

The chain employs TRBV19 and TRBJ1-2; 7 bases match TRBD1. Per germline, CDR1 LNHDA and CDR2 SQIVND (reference sequence). The CDR3 contains 14 residues. V lost 4 bases to trimming and J lost 0 bases; unmatched junction nucleotides: 2. DNA of the CDR3: TGTGCCAGTAGTACACAGGGGACTAACTATGGCTACACCTTC. It specifies CASSTQGTNYGYTF.

The chain carries TRBV5-1 and TRBJ1-2; 7 positions agree with TRBD1. Germline V gives CDR1 SGHRS, CDR2 YFSETQ. J gave up 5 bases and V 2 bases, and 15 bases lay outside the gene matches. This CDR3 spans 17 amino acids. CDR3 amino acids: CASSFTTGNQRLYGYTF. The CDR3 DNA sequence: TGCGCCAGCAGCTTCACGACAGGGAATCAGCGGCTTTATGGCTACACCTTC.

This chain connects TRBV28 to TRBJ1-5; no clear D gene. Germline V gives CDR1 MDHEN, CDR2 SYDVKM. The CDR3 extends over 16 amino acids. V was pared by 3 bases and J by 3 bases, with 15 bases between. CDR3 in amino acids: CASSFSAGSHNQPQHF. CDR3 sequence (DNA): TGTGCCAGCAGTTTCTCGGCCGGCAGCCACAATCAGCCCCAGCATTTT.

This chain uses TRBV25-1 with TRBJ2-5; D could derive from TRBD1 or TRBD2 (5 bases each). The CDR3 consists of 11 residues. Germline V gene lookup returns CDR1 MGHDK and CDR2 SYGVNS. Trimming left V 3 bases short and J 8 bases short, with 7 bases between. This CDR3 reads CASSEGPTQYF. The DNA for the CDR3 is TGTGCCAGCAGTGAGGGACCAACCCAGTACTTC.

The rearrangement links TRBV9 to TRBJ2-6; D might be TRBD1 (9 bases). Germline V gene data show CDR1 as SGDLS and CDR2 as YYNGEE. V gave up 0 bases and J gave up 4 bases, with 20 bases separating them. The CDR3 spans 19 residues. DNA of the CDR3: TGTGCCAGCAGCGTAGCTACGGGAGGGACAGGGTCCGGGGCCAACGTCCTGACTTTC. The encoded protein is CASSVATGGTGSGANVLTF.

Regarding this clone: The same CDR3 also results from other DNA sequences found in this sample. V usage is TRBV28 and J usage is TRBJ2-7, with TRBD1 matching over 7 bases. V shed 5 bases, J shed 0 bases, and the junction held 7 bases outside the gene matches. Germline loops: CDR1 MDHEN, CDR2 SYDVKM. The CDR3 contains 15 residues. The CDR3 spells CASSRRDRLSYEQYF. CDR3 in DNA: TGTGCCAGCAGTCGCCGGGACAGACTCTCCTACGAGCAGTACTTC.

This clone was seen once. It is likely a read error: a sequence one base away is far more abundant. This chain joins TRBV7-3 and TRBJ2-3; TRBD2 matches 13 bases. Germline lookup yields CDR1 SGHTA and CDR2 FQGTGA. The CDR3 is 15 amino acids. Losses at the gene ends were 5 bases for V and 3 bases for J; bases not matched to a gene: 2. The CDR3 here is CASSRGLAGTDTQYF. Written as DNA, the CDR3 is TGTGCCAGCAGCCGGGGACTAGCGGGGACAGATACGCAGTATTTT.

The V call is TRBV28, the J call TRBJ2-3; D gene unclear. The CDR3 covers 13 residues. From germline, CDR1 is MDHEN and CDR2 SYDVKM. Trimming removed 9 bases at V and 4 bases at J, with 14 bases between. DNA of the CDR3: TGTGCCAGTAGACTGTCGGGCGCAGATACGCAGTATTTT. Translated: CASRLSGADTQYF.

The chain recombines TRBV7-8 with TRBJ2-7; tentatively, D is TRBD2 (6 bases). Trimming cost V 5 bases and J 4 bases, with 15 bases left between them. Germline V gives CDR1 SGHVS, CDR2 FQNEAQ. This CDR3 is built from 14 residues. The CDR3 sequence is CASSTDGSWYEQYF. The DNA of the CDR3 is TGTGCCAGCAGCACAGACGGGAGCTGGTACGAGCAGTACTTC.

The chain couples TRBV2 to TRBJ2-3, with a weak D call TRBD1 (7 bases). V shed 4 bases and J shed 0 bases, with 8 bases lying between them. CDR3 size: 14 residues. From germline, CDR1 is SNHLY and CDR2 FYNNEI. CDR3 protein: CASSAGGSTDTQYF. CDR3 coding DNA: TGTGCCAGCAGTGCAGGGGGGAGCACAGATACGCAGTATTTT.

This clone has just a few counts. This chain connects TRBV7-3 to TRBJ2-5; TRBD2 agrees at 7 bases. Germline lookup yields CDR1 SGHTA and CDR2 FQGTGA. V dropped 3 bases and J dropped 7; count of bases not matched to a gene: 2. The CDR3 is made up of 12 amino acids. In DNA, the CDR3 is TGTGCCAGCAGCTTCGGGGAGGGGACCCAGTACTTC. Translated: CASSFGEGTQYF.

The chain has TRBV9 and TRBJ2-7, with D perhaps TRBD2 (5 bases). This CDR3 spans 16 amino acids. V was shortened by 0 bases and J by 2 bases, with 15 bases between the two germline ends. Germline V lookup: CDR1 SGDLS, CDR2 YYNGEE. CDR3 DNA sequence: TGTGCCAGCAGCGTAGGCGGAGGCTATGGTGCCTACGAGCAGTACTTC. This gives the protein CASSVGGGYGAYEQYF.

The chain carries TRBV7-8 and TRBJ1-1, with D possibly TRBD1 on 6 matching bases. This CDR3 is built from 17 residues. The germline V and J ends were trimmed by 5 bases and 5 bases, with 24 bases remaining between them. In germline, CDR1 is SGHVS, CDR2 FQNEAQ. Here the CDR3 reads CASSPRRVRGTRTEAFF. CDR3 DNA: TGTGCCAGCAGCCCCAGGAGGGTTCGGGGGACACGGACTGAAGCTTTCTTT. The complete variable domain, with remaining parts taken from reference TRBV7-8 and TRBJ1-1, reads GAGVSQSPRYKVAKRGQDVALRCDPISGHVSLFWYQQALGQGPEFLTYFQNEAQLDKSGLPSDRFFAERPEGSVSTLKIQRTQQEDSAVYLCASSPRRVRGTRTEAFFGQGTRLTVV.

About this clone itself: The sample has other DNA sequences that encode this CDR3 too. The chain carries TRBV11-2 and TRBJ1-1, with D unresolved. V was trimmed by 3 bases and J by 2 bases, leaving 7 bases between them. Germline CDR1 is SGHAT and CDR2 is FQNNGV. This CDR3 has 13 amino acids. The CDR3 DNA reads TGTGCCAGCAGCTTTGACCGAAACACTGAAGCTTTCTTT. Residues: CASSFDRNTEAFF.

The J gene is TRBJ2-1, the V gene TRBV5-1; D may be TRBD2 (5 bases). Between the trimmed V and J ends, which lost 4 bases and 7 bases, there was a span of 15 bases. CDR1 and CDR2 (germline): SGHRS, YFSETQ. The CDR3 has 14 residues. This CDR3 reads CASSTGSWDNEQFF. CDR3 nucleotide sequence: TGCGCCAGCAGCACTGGGAGTTGGGATAATGAGCAGTTCTTC.